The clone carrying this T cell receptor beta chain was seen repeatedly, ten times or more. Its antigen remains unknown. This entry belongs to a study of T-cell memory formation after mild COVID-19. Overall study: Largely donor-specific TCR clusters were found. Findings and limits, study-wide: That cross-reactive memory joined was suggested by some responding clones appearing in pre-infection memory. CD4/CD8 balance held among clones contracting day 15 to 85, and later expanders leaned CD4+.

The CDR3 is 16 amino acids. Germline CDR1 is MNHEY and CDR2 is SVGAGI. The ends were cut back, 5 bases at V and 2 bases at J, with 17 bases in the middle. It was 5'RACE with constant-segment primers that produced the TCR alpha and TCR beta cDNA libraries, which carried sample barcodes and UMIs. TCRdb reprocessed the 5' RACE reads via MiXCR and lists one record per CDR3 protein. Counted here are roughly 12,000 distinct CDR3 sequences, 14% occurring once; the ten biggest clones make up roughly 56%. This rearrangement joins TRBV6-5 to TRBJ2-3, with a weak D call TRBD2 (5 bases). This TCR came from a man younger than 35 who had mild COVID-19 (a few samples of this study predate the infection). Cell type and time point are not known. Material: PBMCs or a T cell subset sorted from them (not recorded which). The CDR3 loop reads CASSHFGLKDTDTQYF. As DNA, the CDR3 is TGTGCCAGCAGTCACTTCGGACTCAAAGACACAGATACGCAGTATTTT.